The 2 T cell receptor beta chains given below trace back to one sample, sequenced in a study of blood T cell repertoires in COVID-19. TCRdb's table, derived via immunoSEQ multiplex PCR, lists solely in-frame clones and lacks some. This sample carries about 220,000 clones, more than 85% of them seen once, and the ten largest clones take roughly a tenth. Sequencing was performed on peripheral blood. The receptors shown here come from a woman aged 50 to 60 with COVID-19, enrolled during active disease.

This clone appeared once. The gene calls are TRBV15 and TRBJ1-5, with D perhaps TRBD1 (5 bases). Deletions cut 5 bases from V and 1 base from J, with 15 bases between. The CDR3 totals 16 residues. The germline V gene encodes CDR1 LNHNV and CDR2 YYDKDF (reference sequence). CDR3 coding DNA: TGTGCCACCAGCGTGAGTGGGACTGGGAGCAATCAGCCCCAGCATTTT. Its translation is CATSVSGTGSNQPQHF.

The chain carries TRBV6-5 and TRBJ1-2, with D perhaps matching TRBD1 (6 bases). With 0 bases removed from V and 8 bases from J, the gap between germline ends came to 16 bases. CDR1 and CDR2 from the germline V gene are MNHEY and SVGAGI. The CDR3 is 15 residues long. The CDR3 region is CASSYSGGPSEGYTF. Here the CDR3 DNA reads TGTGCCAGCAGTTACTCGGGGGGGCCGTCTGAAGGCTACACCTTC.